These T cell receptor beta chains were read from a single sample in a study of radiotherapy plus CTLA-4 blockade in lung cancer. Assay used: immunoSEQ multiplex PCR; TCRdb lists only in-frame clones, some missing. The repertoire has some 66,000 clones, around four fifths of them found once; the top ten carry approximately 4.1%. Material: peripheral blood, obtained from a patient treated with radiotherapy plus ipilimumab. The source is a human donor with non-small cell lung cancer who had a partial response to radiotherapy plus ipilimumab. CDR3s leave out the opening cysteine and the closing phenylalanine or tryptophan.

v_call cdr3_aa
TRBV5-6 ASSSLDTFYNSPLH
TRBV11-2 ASSSRTGTGTEAF
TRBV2 ASTLRVPGELF
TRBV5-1 ASSLGAVSNTEAF
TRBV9 ASSVRTGGGNTIY
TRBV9 ASIRSTGIQETQY
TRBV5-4 ASSLGSGRAGEQY
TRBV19 ASNGGTLYEQY
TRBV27 ASSSQTGRDSGLEQY
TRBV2 ASRGRGLAGGQY
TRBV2 ASSVDRFETQY
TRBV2 ASSSTSGRTSKY
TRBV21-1 ASSTRQENTEAF
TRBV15 ATSRALDSYGYT
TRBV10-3 AISESARDQETQY
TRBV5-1 ASSPRVSGELF
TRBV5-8 ASRNRGEQY
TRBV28 ASSYLVGGWVSYGYT
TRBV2 ASSELAVMNTEAF
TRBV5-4 ASSLVGQEPYNEQF
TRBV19 ASSTYRGSGANVLT
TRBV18 ASSPLRARGETQY
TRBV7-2 ASSYDRQETQY
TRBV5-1 ASSLTGGDTEAF
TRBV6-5 ASSYSGGDFTYEQY
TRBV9 ASSVDPGQGASEQY
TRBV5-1 ASSLRGQGNTEAF
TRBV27 ASSSGGLGNTEAF
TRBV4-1 ASSQVGTEFLQADTQY
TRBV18 ASIPGQDLNEQF
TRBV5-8 ASGQGLGLAGAYEQF
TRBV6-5 ASSRGQLNTEAF
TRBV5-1 ASSLPDSRSGNTIY
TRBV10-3 AIKLAGGHEQF
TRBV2 ASTGQGGVYEQY
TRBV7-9 ASSLLAGGRETQY
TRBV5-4 ASSLTGYSPLH
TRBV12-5 ASGKSGTINEQF
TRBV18 ASSPHSNEQF
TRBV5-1 ASSFTGAVDTQY